The 12 T cell receptor beta chains reported below all come from one sample, sequenced in a study of blood T cell repertoires in COVID-19. The method was immunoSEQ multiplex PCR; TCRdb's version includes in-frame clones alone and lacks a portion of them. The table has about 45,000 clones, 89% seen once; the top ten hold 6.2%. Sequenced material: peripheral blood. All receptors come from a human donor in a cohort sampled during active COVID-19.

The rearrangement uses TRBV13 and TRBJ2-7, with D perhaps TRBD2 (6 bases). The ends were cut back, 4 bases at V and 2 bases at J, with 12 bases in the middle. This CDR3 contains 14 residues. Germline V gives CDR1 PRHDT, CDR2 FYEKMQ (reference sequence). CDR3 sequence reads: CASSSGRRAYEQYF. CDR3 coding DNA: TGTGCCAGCAGCTCGGGACGGAGGGCCTACGAGCAGTACTTC.

V gene TRBV4-1 combines with J gene TRBJ2-3; D uncertain. The V gene lost 1 base and the J gene lost 7 bases, with 3 bases spanning the gap. The V gene's germline CDR1 is MGHRA and CDR2 YSYEKL. The CDR3 runs to 11 residues. This chain's CDR3 is CASSQVNTQYF. The DNA of the CDR3 is TGCGCCAGCAGCCAAGTTAATACGCAGTATTTT.

This clone has a single count. The chain employs TRBV5-6 and TRBJ2-7; D is perhaps TRBD2 (5 bases). The germline V and J ends were trimmed by 3 bases and 4 bases, with 8 bases remaining between them. The CDR3 is 12 residues long. Germline assignment: CDR1 SGHDT and CDR2 YYEEEE. The CDR3 reads CASSSRDYEQYF. The CDR3 DNA sequence: TGTGCCAGCAGCTCGAGGGATTACGAGCAGTACTTC.

The chain couples TRBV5-1 to TRBJ1-1, with TRBD1 matching 8 bases. The CDR3 contains 19 residues. After removal of 2 bases from V and 0 bases from J, the junction contained 15 bases not matched to a gene. Germline V CDR1 and CDR2: SGHRS, YFSETQ. The CDR3 nucleotides read TGCGCCAGCAGCTTCGGACAGGGACCCCCCGTGGGAATGAACACTGAAGCTTTCTTT. Residues: CASSFGQGPPVGMNTEAFF.

The CDR3 region is CASSEYPGQGGSPLHF. CDR3 nucleotide sequence: TGTGCCAGCAGTGAATATCCAGGGCAGGGCGGCTCACCCCTCCACTTT. The chain has TRBV25-1 and TRBJ1-6, with a possible D match to TRBD1 (5 bases). This CDR3 spans 16 amino acids. CDR1 and CDR2 (germline): MGHDK, SYGVNS. The germline V and J ends were trimmed by 0 bases and 10 bases, with 16 bases remaining between them.

This clone has a single count. Here the CDR3 reads CASSEGQGTPYNSPLHF. The CDR3 region has the DNA TGTGCCAGCAGCGAGGGACAGGGGACCCCCTATAATTCACCCCTCCACTTT. The gene calls are TRBV9 and TRBJ1-6; 10 bases agree with TRBD1. CDR1 SGDLS and CDR2 YYNGEE come from the germline V gene. This CDR3 is 17 amino acids long. V shed 3 bases and J 2 bases; nucleotides not matched to a gene: 5.

The rearrangement uses TRBV11-3 and TRBJ2-1, with D perhaps matching TRBD2 (5 bases). This CDR3 is 13 amino acids long. Germline V gene sequence: CDR1 SGHNT, CDR2 YENEEA. V lost 4 bases, J lost 3 bases, and 7 bases lay in between. DNA of the CDR3: TGTGCCAGCAGCTCCCGGGGCTACAATGAGCAGTTCTTC. Translated: CASSSRGYNEQFF. Full variable domain (missing parts from reference TRBV11-3 and TRBJ2-1): EAGVVQSPRYKIIEKKQPVAFWCNPISGHNTLYWYLQNLGQGPELLIRYENEEAVDDSQLPKDRFSAERLKGVDSTLKIQPAELGDSAVYLCASSSRGYNEQFFGPGTRLTVL.

The chain links TRBV24-1 to TRBJ2-2; D may be TRBD1 (6 bases). V was pared by 3 bases and J by 6 bases, with 16 bases between. This CDR3 region has 16 residues. The germline V gene encodes CDR1 KGHDR and CDR2 SFDVKD. CDR3 sequence: CATSDAIRGIAGELFF. DNA for the CDR3: TGTGCCACCAGTGATGCAATAAGGGGGATCGCCGGGGAGCTGTTTTTT.

This chain links TRBV15 with TRBJ2-3; 11 bases line up with TRBD2. CDR1 and CDR2 (germline): LNHNV, YYDKDF (reference sequence). The CDR3 extends over 14 amino acids. The junction had 4 bases not matched to a gene; V was cut back by 8 bases and J by 3 bases. DNA for the CDR3: TGTGCCACCCGTAGCGGGGGGGGAACAGATACGCAGTATTTT. This codes for CATRSGGGTDTQYF.

This clone was picked up a small number of times. This chain links TRBV7-6 with TRBJ2-3; TRBD2 agrees at 10 bases. From germline, CDR1 is SGHVS and CDR2 FNYEAQ. The V segment lost 4 bases and the J segment 3 bases; nucleotides outside the gene matches: 7. The CDR3 covers 16 residues. The CDR3 DNA follows: TGTGCCAGCAGCTCCCGGTTAGCGGGGGGAACAGATACGCAGTATTTT. Translated: CASSSRLAGGTDTQYF.

The chain links TRBV15 to TRBJ2-7, with a weak D call TRBD1 (6 bases). The CDR3 loop spans 14 amino acids. V lost 0 bases and J 4 bases, leaving 10 bases between the germline ends. The germline V gene has CDR1 LNHNV and CDR2 YYDKDF (reference sequence). As DNA, the CDR3 is TGTGCCACCAGCAGAGACTGGGGGCCATACGAGCAGTACTTC. Translated: CATSRDWGPYEQYF. Complete variable domain (other parts from reference TRBV15 and TRBJ2-7): DAMVIQNPRYQVTQFGKPVTLSCSQTLNHNVMYWYQQKSSQAPKLLFHYYDKDFNNEADTPDNFQSRRPNTSFCFLDIRSPGLGDTAMYLCATSRDWGPYEQYFGPGTRLTVT.

This clone was observed once. The J gene is TRBJ2-2, the V gene TRBV12-3 or TRBV12-4; the match to TRBD1 covers 8 bases. The trim removed 6 bases at V and 6 bases at J, leaving 3 bases unmatched. This CDR3 region has 13 residues. The chain's CDR3 is CASRLTGAGELFF. CDR3 coding DNA: TGTGCCAGCAGGCTGACAGGGGCCGGGGAGCTGTTTTTT.